This T cell receptor beta chain derives from a study of cytomegalovirus exposure and HLA in healthy donors. PCR primers comprised 60 Vbeta and 13 Jbeta primers. Repertoires were generated with immunoSEQ multiplex PCR, while TCRdb's copy carries only in-frame clones and drops some. This sample carries about 160,000 clones, approximately 79% of them seen once, and the ten largest clones take around 7%. CDR3 length equals 12 residues. The germline V gene encodes CDR1 SEHNR and CDR2 FQNEAQ (reference sequence). The germline V and J ends were trimmed by 5 bases and 6 bases, with 9 bases remaining between them.

The clonotype comes from a man aged 35-49 years in good health and CMV-seropositive. The chain has TRBV7-9 and TRBJ2-3; unclear D gene. Source material: PBMCs. CDR3 coding DNA: TGTGCCAGCAGCCTACGTCCCGATACGCAGTATTTT. It specifies CASSLRPDTQYF.